The next 19 T cell receptor beta chains were all read from a single sample in a study of human T cells and chemical hapten exposure. Time point denoted: patch test 1, 2 weeks after DPC sensitization. The treatment: therapeutic diphenylcyclopropenone sensitization with weekly scalp DPC. The starting material, unfractionated whole blood, was used for total RNA extraction. TCRdb processed the RACE reads anew with MiXCR; each CDR3 protein has one entry. This sample carries roughly 52,000 distinct CDR3 sequences, 9.5% to 11% of them seen once, and the ten largest clones take about 1.7%. This material consisted of whole blood, taken in connection with sensitization to the hapten diphenylcyclopropenone (DPC). The receptors stem from a woman aged 40-49 years with alopecia areata. Some clones in this sample may be carry-over from other donors' samples.

This clonotype was counted at least ten times. V usage is TRBV12-3 or TRBV12-4 and J usage is TRBJ2-3; 10 nucleotides match TRBD1. The CDR3 runs to 15 residues. J was trimmed by 3 bases and V by 5 bases; bases with no gene match: 5. The CDR3 protein is CASSGGQGVTDTQYF. The CDR3 nucleotides are TGTGCCAGCAGTGGAGGACAGGGGGTAACAGATACGCAGTATTTT.

This clonotype showed up just a few times. The V gene is TRBV15, the J gene TRBJ2-4; TRBD1 might be the D (5 bases). Germline CDR1 reads LNHNV; CDR2 reads YYDKDF (reference sequence). Trimming took off 1 base at V and 0 bases at J, with 7 bases between the two ends. The CDR3 loop spans 15 amino acids. DNA for the CDR3: TGTGCCACCAGCAGAGTGACAGTAGCCAAAAACATTCAGTACTTC. Its translation: CATSRVTVAKNIQYF.

V and J are TRBV28 and TRBJ2-1, with 8 bases matching TRBD1. The CDR3 has 16 amino acids. Germline lookup yields CDR1 MDHEN and CDR2 SYDVKM. V was pared by 3 bases and J by 5 bases, with 9 bases of the junction left unmatched. The CDR3, as DNA: TGTGCCAGCAGTTTCCCTCCGGGACAGGAGGACAATGAGCAGTTCTTC. Translating it yields CASSFPPGQEDNEQFF.

The chain links TRBV29-1 to TRBJ1-1; the D is unclear. The length of the CDR3 is 14 residues. Trimming took 1 base from V and 7 from J, leaving 16 bases between them. Germline lookup yields CDR1 SQVTM and CDR2 ANQGSEA. CDR3 DNA: TGCAGCGTTGAAGGACCAGGAACCCGAATTGAAGCTTTCTTT. Translating gives CSVEGPGTRIEAFF.

This clonotype turned up a few times. The rearrangement joins TRBV5-1 to TRBJ2-7; D not resolved. Trimming shortened V by 4 bases and J by 3 bases, and 14 bases separated the two germline ends. Germline V gene lookup returns CDR1 SGHRS and CDR2 YFSETQ. This CDR3 is 14 amino acids long. The DNA for the CDR3 is TGCGCCAGCAGCGCTATAGCAGAATACTACGAGCAGTACTTC. It translates to CASSAIAEYYEQYF.

This clonotype was observed at least ten times. V usage is TRBV6-1 and J usage is TRBJ2-7, with D uncertain. Per the germline V gene, CDR1 is MNHNS and CDR2 is SASEGT. The ends were cut back, 6 bases at V and 2 bases at J, with 11 bases in the middle. This CDR3 has 13 amino acids. The CDR3 region is CASREDPAYEQYF. CDR3 bases: TGTGCCAGCAGAGAGGACCCGGCCTACGAGCAGTACTTC.

This clonotype came up a few times. The rearrangement joins TRBV12-3 or TRBV12-4 to TRBJ2-7, with 7 bases fitting TRBD2. Trimming removed 5 bases from V and 0 bases from J; junction bases left unmatched: 13. The CDR3 totals 17 residues. The DNA of the CDR3 is TGTGCCAGCAGTCTCCGCTCTAGCGGTTTAAGCTCCTACGAGCAGTACTTC. Translation: CASSLRSSGLSSYEQYF.

This clonotype was observed at least ten times. This chain joins TRBV20-1 and TRBJ1-4; 7 bases line up with TRBD1. The length of the CDR3 is 12 residues. Germline CDR1 is DFQATT and CDR2 is SNEGSKA (reference sequence). Unmatched junction bases numbered 5, after V lost 5 bases and J lost 8 bases. The CDR3 nucleotides read TGCAGTGCTCACAGGGGTGGGGAAAAACTGTTTTTT. It translates to CSAHRGGEKLFF.

In its sample, this clonotype was seen a few times. This chain connects TRBV7-6 to TRBJ2-3; no clear D gene. Trimming stripped 0 bases from V and 0 bases from J, with 10 bases between. The CDR3 is 16 amino acids. Germline-derived CDR1 and CDR2 are SGHVS and FNYEAQ. The CDR3 coding sequence is TGTGCCAGCAGCTTAGCGCAGACTTCTAGCACAGATACGCAGTATTTT. It is translated as CASSLAQTSSTDTQYF.

V and J are TRBV7-3 and TRBJ2-1, with D maybe TRBD2 (6 bases). Germline CDR1 SGHTA, CDR2 FQGTGA. V lost 4 bases, J lost 0 bases, and 10 bases lay in between. The CDR3 extends over 15 amino acids. The CDR3, as DNA: TGTGCCAGCAGCTCCACTAGCAGCTCCTACAATGAGCAGTTCTTC. Protein product: CASSSTSSSYNEQFF.

This clonotype came up many times. The chain has TRBV30 and TRBJ1-5; D is unresolved. The germline V gene encodes CDR1 GTSNPN and CDR2 SVGIG (reference sequence). CDR3 length: 13 residues. The germline V and J ends were trimmed by 0 bases and 5 bases, with 8 bases remaining between them. The DNA for the CDR3 is TGTGCCTGGAGTGTAGCCTTGTATCAGCCCCAGCATTTT. Translating gives CAWSVALYQPQHF.

This clonotype occurred many times. The V and J genes are TRBV6-2 or TRBV6-3 and TRBJ2-2; 8 positions match TRBD1. Germline CDR1 reads MNHEY; CDR2 reads SVGEGT. This CDR3 is 15 amino acids long. With 4 bases clipped from V and 1 base from J, the junction kept 2 bases outside the gene matches. The CDR3 protein is CASSSGQGNTGELFF. The DNA of the CDR3 is TGTGCCAGCAGTTCCGGACAGGGGAACACCGGGGAGCTGTTTTTT.

This clonotype was observed many times. The genes are TRBV28 and TRBJ1-5; possible D gene TRBD1, 5 bases. Germline V CDR1 and CDR2: MDHEN, SYDVKM. CDR3 length equals 14 residues. Trimming shortened V by 4 bases and J by 4 bases, and 11 bases separated the two germline ends. In DNA, the CDR3 is TGTGCCAGCAGTTACCCGTGGGGGAATCAGCCCCAGCATTTT. It codes for CASSYPWGNQPQHF.

This clonotype has only a few counts. This rearrangement joins TRBV28 to TRBJ1-3; TRBD1 matches 8 bases. Unmatched junction bases numbered 10, after V lost 5 bases and J lost 4 bases. Germline loops: CDR1 MDHEN, CDR2 SYDVKM. This CDR3 is built from 16 residues. CDR3: CASSPYRGKGGNTIYF. The CDR3 coding sequence is TGTGCCAGCAGTCCTTACAGGGGGAAAGGCGGAAACACCATATATTTT.

This clonotype occurred many times. The chain joins TRBV20-1 to TRBJ2-5, with TRBD2 matching 10 bases. The V segment lost 6 bases and the J segment 2 bases; nucleotides outside the gene matches: 3. Germline V gene data show CDR1 as DFQATT and CDR2 as SNEGSKA (reference sequence). The CDR3 contains 13 residues. The DNA for the CDR3 is TGCAGTGCCCCGACTAGCGGGCAAGAGACCCAGTACTTC. It translates to CSAPTSGQETQYF.

There are many counts of this clonotype. CDR3: CSVEDSRDEKLFF. CDR3 nucleotide sequence: TGCAGCGTTGAAGACAGCCGGGATGAAAAACTGTTTTTT. This sequence joins TRBV29-1 and TRBJ1-4; unclear D gene. CDR3 size: 13 residues. Trimming pared 0 bases from V and 6 bases from J, leaving 8 bases between. CDR1 and CDR2 from the germline V gene are SQVTM and ANQGSEA.

This clonotype has a handful of counts. The chain couples TRBV5-1 to TRBJ2-7; 14 bases align to TRBD2. The CDR3 sequence is 16 residues long. Germline-derived CDR1 and CDR2 are SGHRS and YFSETQ. The J segment lost 5 bases and the V segment lost 0 bases, leaving 4 bases of the junction unmatched. DNA of the CDR3: TGCGCCAGCAGCTTGGGACTAGCGGGAGGGAACGACGAGCAGTACTTC. Its protein product is CASSLGLAGGNDEQYF.

This clonotype was counted between two and nine times. V is TRBV11-2 and J is TRBJ2-1, with TRBD2 identical over 9 bases. Germline V gene lookup returns CDR1 SGHAT and CDR2 FQNNGV. Losses at the gene ends were 5 bases for V and 10 bases for J; bases not matched to a gene: 0. The CDR3 sequence is 11 residues long. The CDR3 loop is CASSLAGEQFF. Here the CDR3 DNA reads TGTGCCAGCAGCCTAGCGGGAGAGCAGTTCTTC. Supplemented by reference TRBV11-2 and TRBJ2-1, the full variable domain reads EAGVAQSPRYKIIEKRQSVAFWCNPISGHATLYWYQQILGQGPKLLIQFQNNGVVDDSQLPKDRFSAERLKGVDSTLKIQPAKLEDSAVYLCASSLAGEQFFGPGTRLTVL.

The CDR3 reads CASSSTGTETNTEAFF. In DNA, the CDR3 is TGTGCCAGCAGTTCGACAGGGACGGAAACGAACACTGAAGCTTTCTTT. The chain carries TRBV6-5 and TRBJ1-1; 7 bases are a match to TRBD1. The CDR3 has 16 amino acids. V was clipped by 4 bases and J by 1 base; unmatched bases: 9. CDR1 and CDR2 (germline): MNHEY, SVGAGI.